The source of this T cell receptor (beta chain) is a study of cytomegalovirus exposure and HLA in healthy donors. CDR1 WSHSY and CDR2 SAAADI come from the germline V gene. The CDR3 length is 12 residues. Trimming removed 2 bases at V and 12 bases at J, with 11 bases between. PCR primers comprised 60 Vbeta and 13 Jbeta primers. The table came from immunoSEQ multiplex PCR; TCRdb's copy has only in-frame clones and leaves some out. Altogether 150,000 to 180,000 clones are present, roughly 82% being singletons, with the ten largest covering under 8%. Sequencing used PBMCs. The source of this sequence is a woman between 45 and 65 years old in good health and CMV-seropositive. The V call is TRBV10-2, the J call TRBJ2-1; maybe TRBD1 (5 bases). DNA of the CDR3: TGCGCCAGCAGTGAGCCCGCTAGGGGGCAGTTCTTC. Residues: CASSEPARGQFF.